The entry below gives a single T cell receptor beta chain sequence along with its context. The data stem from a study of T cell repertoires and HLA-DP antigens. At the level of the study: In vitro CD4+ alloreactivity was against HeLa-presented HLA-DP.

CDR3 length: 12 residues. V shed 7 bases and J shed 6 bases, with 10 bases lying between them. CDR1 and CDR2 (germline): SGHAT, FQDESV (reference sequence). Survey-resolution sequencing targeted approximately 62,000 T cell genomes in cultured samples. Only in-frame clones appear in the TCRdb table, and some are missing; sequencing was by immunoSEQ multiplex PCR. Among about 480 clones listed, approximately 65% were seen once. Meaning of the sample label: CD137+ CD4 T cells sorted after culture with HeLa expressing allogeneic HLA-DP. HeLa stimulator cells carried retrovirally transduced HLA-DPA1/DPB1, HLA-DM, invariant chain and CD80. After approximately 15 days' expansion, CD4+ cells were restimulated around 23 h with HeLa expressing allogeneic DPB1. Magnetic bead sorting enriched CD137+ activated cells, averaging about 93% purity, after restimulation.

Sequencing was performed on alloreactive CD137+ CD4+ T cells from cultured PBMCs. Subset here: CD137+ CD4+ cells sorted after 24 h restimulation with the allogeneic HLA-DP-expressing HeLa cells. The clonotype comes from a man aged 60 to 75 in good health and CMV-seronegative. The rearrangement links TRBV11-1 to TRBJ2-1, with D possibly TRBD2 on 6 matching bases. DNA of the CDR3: TGTGCCAGCACCCGGGACTCCAATGAGCAGTTCTTC. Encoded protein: CASTRDSNEQFF.